This T cell receptor beta chain emerged from a study of blood T cell repertoires in COVID-19. In the study overall: COVID-19 samples, acute and convalescent, were from the United States, Italy and Spain. T cells, B-cell-depleted T cells, or PBMCs supplied cDNA or gDNA.

Study processing details: Amplification of reference gene primers was used by the study to estimate nucleated cell counts. Sequenced by immunoSEQ multiplex PCR; TCRdb stores in-frame clones only, minus some. V and J calls and clone size come straight from that table; D and trimming were deduced from the DNA. The top ten hold approximately 1.1% of the sample, which has about 190,000 clones, around nine tenths seen once. This CDR3 has 15 residues. Germline CDR1 and CDR2: DFQATT and SNEGSKA (reference sequence). V gave up 3 bases and J gave up 5 bases; unmatched junction bases: 12. The sample was peripheral blood. V gene TRBV20-1 combines with J gene TRBJ1-2; 7 bases fit TRBD1. The clonotype comes from a man aged 25 to 45 with acute or convalescent COVID-19. This CDR3 is CSASEGAGVRYGYTF. For the CDR3, the DNA is TGCAGTGCTAGTGAGGGGGCAGGGGTTAGGTATGGCTACACCTTC.